The rows below give T cell receptor beta chains drawn from one sample of a study of blood T cell repertoires in COVID-19. TCRdb's copy holds only in-frame clones and misses some; the assay was immunoSEQ multiplex PCR. The sample contains 79,000 or so clones, approximately 84% of which appear only once. Source material: peripheral blood. Every receptor here comes from a man aged 60 to 69 with COVID-19, enrolled during active disease. Each CDR3 is given with its conserved first and last residue. Each record gives: D gene, J gene, V gene, clone size, CDR3 protein, CDR3 DNA. D genes are given only for firm matches. A clone size is listed for some rows: how often the clone was seen (once, few, many), or a class if it is expanded.

>.|TRBJ2-3|TRBV11-1|once
CASSLGRGGSDTQYF
TGTGCCAGCAGCTTAGGTCGTGGAGGGTCAGATACGCAGTATTTT
>.|TRBJ2-7|TRBV6-1|.
CASSDASGVLYEQYF
TGTGCCAGCAGTGATGCGTCAGGGGTCCTCTACGAGCAGTACTTC
>TRBD1|TRBJ1-2|TRBV7-3|.
CASSAGQGTHTF
TGTGCCAGCAGCGCCGGACAGGGAACCCACACCTTC
>TRBD1|TRBJ1-1|TRBV28|.
CASRSGQGGPTEAFF
TGTGCCAGCAGATCTGGACAGGGAGGGCCCACTGAAGCTTTCTTT
>.|TRBJ2-1|TRBV19|.
CASSIVLGGEQFF
TGTGCCAGTAGTATAGTTCTCGGGGGTGAGCAGTTCTTC
>.|TRBJ1-3|TRBV10-3|.
CATAGNGEFGNTIYF
TGTGCCACCGCTGGGAACGGGGAGTTTGGAAACACCATATATTTT
>TRBD1|TRBJ1-6|TRBV30|.
CAWKAGQENSPLHF
TGTGCCTGGAAGGCGGGACAGGAAAATTCACCCCTCCACTTT
>.|TRBJ1-1|TRBV27|.
CASSLWARNTEAFF
TGTGCCAGCAGTTTATGGGCACGGAACACTGAAGCTTTCTTT
>TRBD1|TRBJ1-5|TRBV6-5|.
CASSRDSTNQPQHF
TGTGCCAGCAGTAGGGACAGTACAAATCAGCCCCAGCATTTT
>TRBD1|TRBJ2-4|TRBV7-9|.
CASSSDTGAGIQYF
TGTGCCAGCAGCTCCGATACAGGGGCAGGGATTCAGTACTTC
>TRBD1|TRBJ1-2|TRBV28|.
CASSLGQNYGYTF
TGTGCCAGCAGTTTGGGACAGAACTATGGCTACACCTTC
>.|TRBJ1-5|TRBV5-1|.
CASSYGGGQPQHF
TGCGCCAGCAGTTATGGGGGGGGTCAGCCCCAGCATTTT
>TRBD2|TRBJ2-3|TRBV7-6|.
CASSLVSLAGGSDTQYF
TGTGCCAGCAGCTTAGTGAGTCTAGCGGGGGGGTCAGATACGCAGTATTTT
>.|TRBJ2-3|TRBV6-5|.
CASGDIRNTDTQYF
TGTGCCAGCGGGGACATTAGGAACACAGATACGCAGTATTTT
>TRBD1|TRBJ1-6|TRBV7-4|.
CASSPWTGDPFRGSGLHF
TGTGCCAGCAGCCCCTGGACAGGGGACCCTTTTCGGGGATCGGGCCTCCACTTT
>TRBD2|TRBJ2-7|TRBV19|.
CASNLAGGQFYEQYF
TGTGCCAGCAACCTAGCGGGAGGGCAGTTCTACGAGCAGTACTTC
>TRBD1|TRBJ2-3|TRBV7-9|.
CASSRGQGSTDTQYF
TGTGCCAGCAGCCGCGGACAGGGGAGCACAGATACGCAGTATTTT
>TRBD2|TRBJ2-7|TRBV28|.
CAGGGTGTSGTVLPRYEQYF
TGTGCCGGGGGCGGGACAGGGACTAGCGGGACCGTTTTACCCCGCTACGAGCAGTACTTC
>.|TRBJ1-1|TRBV10-3|.
CAISGKTVNTEAFF
TGTGCCATCAGTGGTAAGACAGTGAACACTGAAGCTTTCTTT
>.|TRBJ2-1|TRBV2|.
CASSLTGESYNEQFF
TGTGCCAGCAGCCTGACAGGAGAATCCTACAATGAGCAGTTCTTC
>.|TRBJ1-5|TRBV2|.
CASSDLQLNQPQHF
TGTGCCAGCAGTGACTTACAGCTTAATCAGCCCCAGCATTTT
>.|TRBJ2-2|TRBV10-3|.
CAIRQGDSFTGELFF
TGTGCCATCAGGCAAGGGGACTCTTTCACCGGGGAGCTGTTTTTT
>TRBD2|TRBJ2-2|TRBV7-6|.
CASSGSGSGTGELFF
TGTGCCAGCAGCGGTAGCGGGAGTGGCACCGGGGAGCTGTTTTTT
>TRBD1|TRBJ2-7|TRBV11-2|.
CASSTGGEQYF
TGTGCCAGCAGCACAGGGGGGGAGCAGTACTTC
>.|TRBJ1-4|TRBV6-5|.
CASRLHLNEKLFF
TGTGCCAGTCGACTGCACCTTAATGAAAAACTGTTTTTT
>.|TRBJ2-2|TRBV3-1/TRBV3-2|once
CASSQSLALELFF
TGTGCCAGCAGCCAAAGTTTAGCGCTGGAGCTGTTTTTT
>TRBD2|TRBJ2-1|TRBV24-1|.
CATSETSGSSSYNEQFF
TGTGCCACCAGTGAGACTAGCGGGTCGAGCTCCTACAATGAGCAGTTCTTC
>.|TRBJ1-5|TRBV2|.
CASTGVGQPQHF
TGTGCCAGCACGGGAGTCGGCCAGCCCCAGCATTTT
>TRBD2|TRBJ2-1|TRBV4-2|.
CASSQDASGTNLYNEQFF
TGTGCCAGCAGCCAAGATGCAAGCGGGACCAACTTATACAATGAGCAGTTCTTC
>.|TRBJ2-2|TRBV2|.
CASSEQETGELFF
TGTGCCAGCAGTGAGCAGGAAACCGGGGAGCTGTTTTTT
>TRBD2|TRBJ2-4|TRBV15|.
CATSRDWRGIVLQYF
TGTGCCACCAGCAGAGATTGGCGGGGGATTGTTCTTCAGTACTTC
>TRBD1|TRBJ1-1|TRBV19|once
CASSIDLRQGNTEAFF
TGTGCCAGTAGTATAGATCTTCGACAGGGGAACACTGAAGCTTTCTTT
>.|TRBJ1-1|TRBV19|.
CASSIVGQGTSAFF
TGTGCCAGTAGTATAGTAGGCCAGGGGACATCAGCTTTCTTT
>TRBD2|TRBJ2-5|TRBV10-1|.
CASSDGTSGRSETQYF
TGCGCCAGCAGTGACGGAACTAGCGGGAGGTCAGAGACCCAGTACTTC
>TRBD2|TRBJ2-3|TRBV5-1|.
CASSPGTSGVTDTQYF
TGCGCCAGCAGCCCCGGGACTAGCGGGGTCACAGATACGCAGTATTTT